The 15 T cell receptor beta chains below were found in one sample sequenced in a study of blood T cell repertoires in COVID-19. The data were produced by immunoSEQ multiplex PCR, yet TCRdb's version contains in-frame clones alone and is incomplete. The top ten hold approximately 3.3% of the sample, which has 98,000 or so clones, roughly 80% seen once. Material: peripheral blood. Receptors were obtained from an elderly woman with active or convalescent COVID-19.

The genes are TRBV29-1 and TRBJ2-5; D unresolved. V was shortened by 4 bases and J by 5 bases, with 8 bases between the two germline ends. The germline V gene has CDR1 SQVTM and CDR2 ANQGSEA. This CDR3 spans 11 amino acids. CDR3: CSVASLETQYF. CDR3 in DNA: TGCAGCGTTGCGTCTTTGGAGACCCAGTACTTC.

The J gene is TRBJ1-2, the V gene TRBV28; 7 positions agree with TRBD1. The CDR3 has 15 amino acids. V was clipped by 5 bases and J by 8 bases; unmatched bases: 14. Germline lookup yields CDR1 MDHEN and CDR2 SYDVKM. CDR3 in amino acids: CASSPLLTGRRGYTF. The CDR3 coding sequence is TGTGCCAGCAGTCCACTCCTGACAGGGCGAAGAGGCTACACCTTC.

V usage is TRBV25-1 and J usage is TRBJ2-2, with a possible D match to TRBD2 (5 bases). Trimming left V 5 bases short and J 4 bases short, with 11 bases between. The CDR3 contains 14 residues. Germline CDR1 is MGHDK and CDR2 is SYGVNS. As DNA, the CDR3 is TGTGCCAGCAGTCTTTGGGCGGGCACCGGGGAGCTGTTTTTT. It yields the protein CASSLWAGTGELFF.

The chain has TRBV27 and TRBJ1-1; D call uncertain. The V gene's germline CDR1 is MNHEY and CDR2 SMNVEV (reference sequence). The CDR3 sequence is 13 residues long. Between the trimmed V and J ends, which lost 1 base and 7 bases, there was a span of 10 bases. CDR3 DNA: TGTGCCAGCAGTTTATATCGCCGGAGTGAAGCTTTCTTT. The encoded protein is CASSLYRRSEAFF.

The V and J genes are TRBV3-1 (or the pseudogene TRBV3-2) and TRBJ1-2; TRBD1 is a possible D gene (5 bases). Germline CDR1 LGHDT, CDR2 YNNKEL (reference sequence). CDR3 length: 14 amino acids. V gave up 0 bases and J gave up 4 bases, with 9 bases separating them. The CDR3 DNA sequence: TGTGCCAGCAGCCAAGACAGGGAAGGCTATGGCTACACCTTC. It is translated as CASSQDREGYGYTF.

The chain couples TRBV18 to TRBJ1-2; tentatively, D is TRBD1 (6 bases). The CDR3 runs to 14 residues. V shed 6 bases and J shed 3 bases, with 14 bases lying between them. Germline V gene lookup returns CDR1 KGHSH and CDR2 LQKENI. This CDR3 reads CASSPEQGYYGYTF. CDR3 in DNA: TGTGCCAGCTCCCCGGAACAGGGCTACTATGGCTACACCTTC.

This chain connects TRBV7-8 to TRBJ1-2, with 8 bases that match TRBD1. The germline gives CDR1 SGHVS, CDR2 FQNEAQ. The ends lost 0 bases at V and 7 bases at J; junction bases unmatched: 7. The CDR3 contains 15 residues. DNA of the CDR3: TGTGCCAGCAGCTTAGCTCTTCAGGGGGCTCTTGGCTACACCTTC. Residues: CASSLALQGALGYTF.

The CDR3 here is CASSLSDLGDTEAFF. The DNA for the CDR3 is TGTGCCAGTAGTCTCTCAGACTTAGGGGACACTGAAGCTTTCTTT. The chain recombines TRBV19 with TRBJ1-1; weak D call: TRBD1 (5 bases). This CDR3 has 15 residues. V was shortened by 5 bases and J by 3 bases, with 16 bases between the two germline ends. Germline CDR1 reads LNHDA; CDR2 reads SQIVND (reference sequence).

The rearrangement joins TRBV19 to TRBJ1-2; 7 bases agree with TRBD1. The CDR3 consists of 13 residues. Per germline, CDR1 LNHDA and CDR2 SQIVND (reference sequence). J was trimmed by 7 bases and V by 7 bases; bases with no gene match: 9. CDR3 nucleotide sequence: TGTGCCAGTAACGAAGGCAGGGGGTCTGGCTACACCTTC. Protein product: CASNEGRGSGYTF.

This clone was recorded only once. The rearrangement joins TRBV28 to TRBJ1-1; 7 bases map to TRBD1. Trimming at V came to 7 bases and at J to 5 bases, leaving 13 bases not matched to a gene. Germline-derived CDR1 and CDR2 are MDHEN and SYDVKM. This CDR3 has 15 residues. The CDR3: CASITLRGRWTEAFF. For the CDR3, the DNA is TGTGCCAGCATAACTCTCAGGGGGAGGTGGACTGAAGCTTTCTTT.

V gene TRBV7-2 combines with J gene TRBJ2-5, with D perhaps matching TRBD2 (6 bases). Near its end, the DNA agrees better with TRBJ2-7, so the J call may be wrong. The V gene's germline CDR1 is SGHTA and CDR2 FQGNSA. This CDR3 is 15 amino acids long. In DNA form, the CDR3 reads TGTGCCAGCAGCTTAGCGGGGCGGGGCTCCTACGAGCAGTACTTC. Its translation: CASSLAGRGSYEQYF.

This clone was counted between two and nine times. The chain recombines TRBV19 with TRBJ1-6; TRBD1 might be the D (6 bases). CDR3 length: 14 residues. V lost 5 bases, J lost 7 bases, and 12 bases lay in between. In germline, CDR1 is LNHDA, CDR2 SQIVND (reference sequence). The CDR3, as DNA: TGTGCCAGTAGTGCCGACAGGAACAATTCACCCCTCCACTTT. The encoded protein is CASSADRNNSPLHF.

CDR3 nucleotides: TGTGCCAGCAGTAGGACAGGGGAACTGAATCCCCAGCATTTT. It encodes CASSRTGELNPQHF. This chain uses TRBV2 with TRBJ1-5; 9 positions match TRBD1. Germline V CDR1 and CDR2: SNHLY, FYNNEI. The V gene end was trimmed by 5 bases and the J gene end by 10 bases; junction bases not matched to a gene: 9. The CDR3 length is 14 residues.

The chain joins TRBV20-1 to TRBJ2-1; TRBD2 aligns across 13 bases. V was pared by 3 bases and J by 4 bases, with 9 bases of the junction left unmatched. Germline lookup yields CDR1 DFQATT and CDR2 SNEGSKA (reference sequence). The CDR3 runs 17 residues. The DNA for the CDR3 is TGCAGTGCTAGTTGGCTACTAGCGGGAGGGAAGTACAATGAGCAGTTCTTC. Protein product: CSASWLLAGGKYNEQFF.

This sequence joins TRBV4-3 and TRBJ2-3; 7 bases align to TRBD2. The length of the CDR3 is 18 residues. The junction had 10 bases not matched to a gene; V was cut back by 1 base and J by 0 bases. Germline CDR1 reads LGHNA; CDR2 reads YSLEER. CDR3 sequence (DNA): TGCGCCAGCAGCCAAGGGGCTAGCGGACCGCCAAGCACAGATACGCAGTATTTT. It is translated as CASSQGASGPPSTDTQYF.